These 7 T cell receptor beta chains were sequenced from one sample in a study of T cell repertoires in cytomegalovirus infection. TCRdb redid the calling of the reads with MiXCR, one entry per CDR3 protein. Here the sample spans some 180,000 distinct CDR3 sequences, approximately 19% being singletons. Sample: PBMCs. These receptors all stem from a human donor in good health (CMV status not recorded). Some clones in this sample may be carry-over from other donors' samples.

The chain is built from TRBV24-1 and TRBJ2-7; the match to TRBD2 covers 10 bases. V dropped 6 bases and J dropped 5; count of bases not matched to a gene: 6. This CDR3 is built from 14 residues. Per germline, CDR1 KGHDR and CDR2 SFDVKD. For the CDR3, the DNA is TGTGCCACCAGTAATCCCGGGACTAGCGACGAGCAGTACTTC. This encodes CATSNPGTSDEQYF.

About this clonotype itself: The junction does not match germline at one end; this may be a read error. The rearrangement joins TRBV7-9 to TRBJ2-6; D is possibly TRBD1 (6 bases). CDR3 length equals 18 residues. Germline loops: CDR1 SEHNR, CDR2 FQNEAQ (reference sequence). The CDR3 region is CASSPEQGRNSGVNVLTF. The CDR3 region has the DNA TGTGCCAGCAGCCCTGAACAGGGCCGAAATTCTGGGGTCAACGTCCTGACTTTC.

This clonotype was observed many times. V usage is TRBV6-1 and J usage is TRBJ2-7; no reliable D call. The V end was cut by 2 bases, the J end by 2 bases, with 4 bases between. This CDR3 comprises 12 residues. CDR1 is MNHNS and CDR2 is SASEGT in the germline V gene. The CDR3 DNA sequence: TGTGCCAGCAGTGAAAGGGCCTACGAGCAGTACTTC. Protein sequence: CASSERAYEQYF.

CDR3 amino acids: CASSASNQPQHF. The DNA of the CDR3 is TGTGCCAGCAGTGCCAGCAATCAGCCCCAGCATTTT. The chain employs TRBV6-1 and TRBJ1-5; no clear D gene. V lost 4 bases to trimming and J lost 1 base, with 2 bases between them. CDR1 and CDR2 from the germline V gene are MNHNS and SASEGT. This CDR3 spans 12 amino acids.

Note on this clonotype: This may come from a read error, since a much larger clone is one base off. J is TRBJ2-5 and V is TRBV14; unclear D gene. CDR1 is SGHDN and CDR2 is FVKESK in the germline V gene. CDR3 length equals 13 residues. The CDR3 bases are TGTGCCAGCAACGACGGCTACCAAGAGGCCCAGTACTTC. It yields the protein CASNDGYQEAQYF.

The chain links TRBV10-3 to TRBJ1-6; 7 bases agree with TRBD1. Germline V lookup: CDR1 ENHRY, CDR2 SYGVKD. The CDR3 contains 16 residues. The V gene end was trimmed by 3 bases and the J gene end by 7 bases; junction bases not matched to a gene: 9. CDR3 nucleotides: TGTGCCATCAGTGAATCCGAGACAGGGACCAATTCACCCCTCCACTTT. Its protein product is CAISESETGTNSPLHF.

J is TRBJ1-2 and V is TRBV7-2; D ambiguous. From germline, CDR1 is SGHTA and CDR2 FQGNSA. Trimming stripped 6 bases from V and 8 bases from J, with 25 bases between. This CDR3 spans 16 amino acids. CDR3 DNA sequence: TGTGCCAGCAGTTCCCATCTTCAGAGGCGAGGGCTGGGCTACACCTTC. This gives the protein CASSSHLQRRGLGYTF.